This T cell receptor beta chain emerged from a study of T cells in Graves' hyperthyroidism and ophthalmopathy. This clonotype turned up a few times. Amplification targeted TCR beta CDR3 regions from RNA transcripts. Primed by the HTBI set, a first-round RT-PCR was run on the TCR CDR3. TCRdb used MiXCR to reprocess the multiplex PCR reads, holding one entry per CDR3 protein. Seen here are about 100,000 distinct CDR3 sequences, approximately 15% observed once, and the top ten hold around two fifths. From germline, CDR1 is MNHNS and CDR2 SASEGT. The CDR3 sequence is 14 residues long. The trim removed 3 bases at V and 4 bases at J, leaving 3 bases unmatched.

The chain recombines TRBV6-1 with TRBJ2-7; the match to TRBD2 covers 10 bases. This receptor was identified in a woman between 45 and 60 years old with Graves' hyperthyroidism. The sample comprised blood. In DNA, the CDR3 is TGTGCCAGCAGTGATCCGGGACTAGCGTACGAGCAGTACTTC. Residues: CASSDPGLAYEQYF.